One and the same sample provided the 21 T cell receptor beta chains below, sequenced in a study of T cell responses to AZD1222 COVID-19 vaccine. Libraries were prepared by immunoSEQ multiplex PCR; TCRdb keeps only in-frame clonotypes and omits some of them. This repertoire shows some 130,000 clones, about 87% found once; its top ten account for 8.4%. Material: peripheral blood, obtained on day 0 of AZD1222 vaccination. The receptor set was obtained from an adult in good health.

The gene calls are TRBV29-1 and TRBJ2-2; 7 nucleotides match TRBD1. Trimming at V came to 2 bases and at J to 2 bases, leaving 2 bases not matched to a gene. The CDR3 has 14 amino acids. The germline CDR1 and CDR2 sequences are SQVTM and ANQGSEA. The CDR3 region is CSVERQGNTGELFF. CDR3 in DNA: TGCAGCGTTGAAAGACAGGGAAACACCGGGGAGCTGTTTTTT.

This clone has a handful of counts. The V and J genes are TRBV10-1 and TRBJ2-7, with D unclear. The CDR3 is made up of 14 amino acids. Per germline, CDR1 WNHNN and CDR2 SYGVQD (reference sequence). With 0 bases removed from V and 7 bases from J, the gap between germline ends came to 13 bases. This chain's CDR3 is CASSESASLGEQYF. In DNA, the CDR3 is TGCGCCAGCAGTGAGTCAGCCAGTCTGGGGGAGCAGTACTTC.

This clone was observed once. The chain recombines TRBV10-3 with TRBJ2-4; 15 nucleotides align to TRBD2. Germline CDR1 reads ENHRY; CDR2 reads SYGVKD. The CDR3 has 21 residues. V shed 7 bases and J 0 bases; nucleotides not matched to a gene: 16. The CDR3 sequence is CAIMEIGGLAGGRLAKNIQYF. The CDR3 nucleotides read TGTGCCATCATGGAGATCGGCGGACTAGCGGGAGGGAGGCTAGCCAAAAACATTCAGTACTTC.

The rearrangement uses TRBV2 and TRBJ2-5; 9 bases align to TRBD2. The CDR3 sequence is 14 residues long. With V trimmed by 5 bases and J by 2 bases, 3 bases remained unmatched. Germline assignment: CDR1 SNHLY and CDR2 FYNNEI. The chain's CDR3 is CASSSSGIQETQYF. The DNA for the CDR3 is TGTGCCAGCAGTTCTAGCGGGATACAAGAGACCCAGTACTTC.

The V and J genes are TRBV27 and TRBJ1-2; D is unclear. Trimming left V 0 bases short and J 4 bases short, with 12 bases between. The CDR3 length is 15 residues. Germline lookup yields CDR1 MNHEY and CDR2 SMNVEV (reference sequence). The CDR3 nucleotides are TGTGCCAGCAGTTTATCTGGCGGAGGGATCTATGGCTACACCTTC. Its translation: CASSLSGGGIYGYTF.

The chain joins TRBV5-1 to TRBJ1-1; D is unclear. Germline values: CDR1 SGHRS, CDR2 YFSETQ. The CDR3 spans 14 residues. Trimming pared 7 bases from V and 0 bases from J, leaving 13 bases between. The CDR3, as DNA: TGCGCCAGCCAAACAGATGTCATGAACACTGAAGCTTTCTTT. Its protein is CASQTDVMNTEAFF. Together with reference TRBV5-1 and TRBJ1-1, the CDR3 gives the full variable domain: KAGVTQTPRYLIKTRGQQVTLSCSPISGHRSVSWYQQTPGQGLQFLFEYFSETQRNKGNFPGRFSGRQFSNSRSEMNVSTLELGDSALYLCASQTDVMNTEAFFGQGTRLTVV.

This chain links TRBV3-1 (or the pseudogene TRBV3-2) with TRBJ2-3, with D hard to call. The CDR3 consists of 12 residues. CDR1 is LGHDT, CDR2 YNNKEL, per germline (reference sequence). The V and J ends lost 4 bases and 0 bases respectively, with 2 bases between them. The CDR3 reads CASSRSTDTQYF. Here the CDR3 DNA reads TGTGCCAGCAGCCGAAGCACAGATACGCAGTATTTT.

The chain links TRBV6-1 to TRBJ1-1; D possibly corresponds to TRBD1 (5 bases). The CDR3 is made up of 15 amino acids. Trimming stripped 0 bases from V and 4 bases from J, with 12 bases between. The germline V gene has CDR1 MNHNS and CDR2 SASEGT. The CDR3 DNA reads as TGTGCCAGCAGTGAAGCCGCGGGGGGGATCACTGAAGCTTTCTTT. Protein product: CASSEAAGGITEAFF.

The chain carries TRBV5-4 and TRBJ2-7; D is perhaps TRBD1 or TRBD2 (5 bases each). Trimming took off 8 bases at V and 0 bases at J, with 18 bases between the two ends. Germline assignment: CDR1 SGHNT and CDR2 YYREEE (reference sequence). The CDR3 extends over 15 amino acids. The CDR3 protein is CASAPGPKSSYEQYF. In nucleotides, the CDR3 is TGTGCCAGTGCTCCGGGGCCAAAAAGCTCCTACGAGCAGTACTTC.

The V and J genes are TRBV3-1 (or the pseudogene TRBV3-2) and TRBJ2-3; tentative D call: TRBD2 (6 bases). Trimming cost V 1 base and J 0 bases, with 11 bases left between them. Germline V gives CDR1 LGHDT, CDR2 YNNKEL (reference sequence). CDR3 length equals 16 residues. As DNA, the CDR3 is TGTGCCAGCAGCCAAGTCCCTAGCGAGAGCACAGATACGCAGTATTTT. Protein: CASSQVPSESTDTQYF.

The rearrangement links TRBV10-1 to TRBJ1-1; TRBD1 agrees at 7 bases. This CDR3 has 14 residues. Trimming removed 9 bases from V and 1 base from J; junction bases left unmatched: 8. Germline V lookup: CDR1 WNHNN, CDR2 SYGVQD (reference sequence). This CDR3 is CASSLGQPNTEAFF. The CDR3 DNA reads TGCGCCAGTAGCCTGGGACAGCCGAACACTGAAGCTTTCTTT.

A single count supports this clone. CDR3 bases: TGTGCCAGCAGCCAAGTCCCGGGGAAGGGTACCGGGGAGCTGTTTTTT. It translates to CASSQVPGKGTGELFF. The rearrangement links TRBV3-1 (or the pseudogene TRBV3-2) to TRBJ2-2; D may be TRBD2 (5 bases). The V end was cut by 1 base, the J end by 5 bases, with 14 bases between. Germline CDR1 reads LGHDT; CDR2 reads YNNKEL (reference sequence). The CDR3 is made up of 16 amino acids.

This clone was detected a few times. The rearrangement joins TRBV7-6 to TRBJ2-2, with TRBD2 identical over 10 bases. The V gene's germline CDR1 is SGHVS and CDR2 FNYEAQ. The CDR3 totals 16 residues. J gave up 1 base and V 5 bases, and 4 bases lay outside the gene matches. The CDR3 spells CASSPRTSGNTGELFF. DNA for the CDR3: TGTGCCAGCAGCCCTCGGACTAGCGGGAACACCGGGGAGCTGTTTTTT.

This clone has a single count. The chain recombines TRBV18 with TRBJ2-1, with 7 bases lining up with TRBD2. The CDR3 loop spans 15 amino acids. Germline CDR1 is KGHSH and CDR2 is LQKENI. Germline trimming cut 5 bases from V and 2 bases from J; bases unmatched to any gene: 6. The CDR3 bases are TGTGCCAGCTCATTAGCGGGTGCGGCCTACAATGAGCAGTTCTTC. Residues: CASSLAGAAYNEQFF.

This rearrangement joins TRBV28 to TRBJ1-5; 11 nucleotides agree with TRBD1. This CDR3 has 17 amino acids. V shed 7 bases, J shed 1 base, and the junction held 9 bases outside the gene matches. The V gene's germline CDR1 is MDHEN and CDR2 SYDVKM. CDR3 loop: CASTLGTGGVSNQPQHF. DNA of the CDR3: TGTGCCAGCACCCTTGGGACAGGGGGGGTGAGCAATCAGCCCCAGCATTTT.

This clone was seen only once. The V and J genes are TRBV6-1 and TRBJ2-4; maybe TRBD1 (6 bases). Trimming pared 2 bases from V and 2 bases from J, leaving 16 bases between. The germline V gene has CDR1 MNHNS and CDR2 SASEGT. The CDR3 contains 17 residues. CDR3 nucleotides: TGTGCCAGCAGTGAATTAGGGGGTGAAAATTCCAAAAACATTCAGTACTTC. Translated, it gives CASSELGGENSKNIQYF.

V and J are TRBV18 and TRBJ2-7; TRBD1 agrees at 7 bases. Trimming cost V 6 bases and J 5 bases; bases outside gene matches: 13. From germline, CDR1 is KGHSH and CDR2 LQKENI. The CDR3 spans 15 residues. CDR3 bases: TGTGCCAGCTCCCCGGTACAGGGGAACTTGGACGAGCAGTACTTC. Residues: CASSPVQGNLDEQYF. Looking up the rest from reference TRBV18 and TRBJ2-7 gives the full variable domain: NAGVMQNPRHLVRRRGQEARLRCSPMKGHSHVYWYRQLPEEGLKFMVYLQKENIIDESGMPKERFSAEFPKEGPSILRIQQVVRGDSAAYFCASSPVQGNLDEQYFGPGTRLTVT.

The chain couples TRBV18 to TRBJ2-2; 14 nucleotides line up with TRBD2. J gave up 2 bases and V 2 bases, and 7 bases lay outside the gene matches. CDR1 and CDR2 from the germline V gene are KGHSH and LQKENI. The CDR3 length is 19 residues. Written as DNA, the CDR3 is TGTGCCAGCTCACCAAAACTCGGACTAGCGGGGGGAAACACCGGGGAGCTGTTTTTT. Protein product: CASSPKLGLAGGNTGELFF.

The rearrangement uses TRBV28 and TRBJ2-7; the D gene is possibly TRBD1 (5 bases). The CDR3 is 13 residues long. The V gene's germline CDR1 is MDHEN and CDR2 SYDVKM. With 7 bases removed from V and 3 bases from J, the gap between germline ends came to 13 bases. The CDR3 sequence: CASTLTDNYEQYF. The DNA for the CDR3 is TGTGCCAGCACCCTAACGGACAACTACGAGCAGTACTTC.

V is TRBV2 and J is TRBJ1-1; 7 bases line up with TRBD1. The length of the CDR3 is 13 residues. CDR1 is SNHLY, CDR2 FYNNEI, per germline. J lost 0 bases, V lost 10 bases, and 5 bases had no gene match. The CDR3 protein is CATKGQMNTEAFF. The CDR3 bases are TGTGCCACCAAGGGACAGATGAACACTGAAGCTTTCTTT. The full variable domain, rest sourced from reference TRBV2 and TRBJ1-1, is EPEVTQTPSHQVTQMGQEVILRCVPISNHLYFYWYRQILGQKVEFLVSFYNNEISEKSEIFDDQFSVERPDGSNFTLKIRSTKLEDSAMYFCATKGQMNTEAFFGQGTRLTVV.

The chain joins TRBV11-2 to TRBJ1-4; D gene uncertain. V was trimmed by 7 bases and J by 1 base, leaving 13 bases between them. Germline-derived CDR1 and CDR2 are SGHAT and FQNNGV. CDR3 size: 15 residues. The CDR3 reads CASTPRVGTNEKLFF. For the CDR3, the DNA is TGTGCCAGCACCCCTAGGGTAGGAACTAATGAAAAACTGTTTTTT.